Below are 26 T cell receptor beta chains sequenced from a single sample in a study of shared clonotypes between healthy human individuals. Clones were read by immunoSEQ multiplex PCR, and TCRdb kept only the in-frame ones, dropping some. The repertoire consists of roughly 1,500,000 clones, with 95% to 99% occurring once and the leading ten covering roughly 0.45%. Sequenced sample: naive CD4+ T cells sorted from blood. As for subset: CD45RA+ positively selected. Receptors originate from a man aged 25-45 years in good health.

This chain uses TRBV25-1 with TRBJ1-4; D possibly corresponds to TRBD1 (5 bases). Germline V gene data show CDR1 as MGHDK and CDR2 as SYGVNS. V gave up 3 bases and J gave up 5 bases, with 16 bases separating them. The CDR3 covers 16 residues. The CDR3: CASSDGQIGRNEKLFF. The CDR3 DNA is TGTGCCAGCAGTGATGGACAAATCGGGAGAAATGAAAAACTGTTTTTT.

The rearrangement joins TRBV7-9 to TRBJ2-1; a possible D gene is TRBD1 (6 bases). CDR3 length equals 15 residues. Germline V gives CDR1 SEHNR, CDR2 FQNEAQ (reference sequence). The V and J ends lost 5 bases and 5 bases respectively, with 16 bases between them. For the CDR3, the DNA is TGTGCCAGCAGCGCCTACAGGGACGGCCACAATGAGCAGTTCTTC. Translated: CASSAYRDGHNEQFF.

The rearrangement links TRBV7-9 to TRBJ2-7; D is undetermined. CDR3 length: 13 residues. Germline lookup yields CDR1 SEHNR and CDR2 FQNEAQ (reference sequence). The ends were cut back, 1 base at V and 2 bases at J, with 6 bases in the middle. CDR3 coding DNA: TGTGCCAGCAGCTTAGGTTCCCCCTACGAGCAGTACTTC. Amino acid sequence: CASSLGSPYEQYF.

CDR3 in DNA: TGCAGCGTACGGACTAGCGGGAGCCCCACATCCTACGAGCAGTACTTC. It codes for CSVRTSGSPTSYEQYF. V gene TRBV29-1 combines with J gene TRBJ2-7; 13 bases match TRBD2. Trimming cost V 6 bases and J 1 base; bases outside gene matches: 9. The CDR3 runs 16 residues. CDR1 is SQVTM, CDR2 ANQGSEA, per germline.

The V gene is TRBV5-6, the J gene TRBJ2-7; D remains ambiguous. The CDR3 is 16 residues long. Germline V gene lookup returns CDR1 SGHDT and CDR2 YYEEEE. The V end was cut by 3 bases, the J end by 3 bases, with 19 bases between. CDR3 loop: CASSSPRHGHFYEQYF. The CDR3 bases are TGTGCCAGCAGCTCTCCCAGACACGGGCATTTCTACGAGCAGTACTTC.

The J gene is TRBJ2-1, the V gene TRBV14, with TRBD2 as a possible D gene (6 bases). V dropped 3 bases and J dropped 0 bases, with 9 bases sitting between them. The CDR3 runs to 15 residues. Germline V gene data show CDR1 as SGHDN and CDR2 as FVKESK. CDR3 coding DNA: TGTGCCAGCAGCCAGACTAGTAGCTCCTACAATGAGCAGTTCTTC. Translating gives CASSQTSSSYNEQFF.

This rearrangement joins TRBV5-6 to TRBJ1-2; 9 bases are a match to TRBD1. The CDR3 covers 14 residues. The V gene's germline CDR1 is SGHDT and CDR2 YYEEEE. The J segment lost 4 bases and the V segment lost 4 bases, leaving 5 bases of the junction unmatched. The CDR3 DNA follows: TGTGCCAGCAGCACCGGGACAGGGCTCTATGGCTACACCTTC. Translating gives CASSTGTGLYGYTF. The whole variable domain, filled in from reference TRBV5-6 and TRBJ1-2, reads DAGVTQSPTHLIKTRGQQVTLRCSPKSGHDTVSWYQQALGQGPQFIFQYYEEEERQRGNFPDRFSGHQFPNYSSELNVNALLLGDSALYLCASSTGTGLYGYTFGSGTRLTVV.

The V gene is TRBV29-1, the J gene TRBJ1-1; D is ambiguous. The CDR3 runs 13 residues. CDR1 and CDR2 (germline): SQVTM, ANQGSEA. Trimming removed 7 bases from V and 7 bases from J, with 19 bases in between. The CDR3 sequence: CSAPGHGEDEAFF. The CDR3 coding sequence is TGCAGCGCCCCGGGTCATGGCGAAGATGAAGCTTTCTTT.

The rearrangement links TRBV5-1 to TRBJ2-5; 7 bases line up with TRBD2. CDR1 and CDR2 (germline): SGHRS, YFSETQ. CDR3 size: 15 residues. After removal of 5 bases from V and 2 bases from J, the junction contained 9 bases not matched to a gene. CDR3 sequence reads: CASSGGASGQETQYF. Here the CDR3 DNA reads TGCGCCAGCAGTGGTGGGGCTAGCGGACAAGAGACCCAGTACTTC.

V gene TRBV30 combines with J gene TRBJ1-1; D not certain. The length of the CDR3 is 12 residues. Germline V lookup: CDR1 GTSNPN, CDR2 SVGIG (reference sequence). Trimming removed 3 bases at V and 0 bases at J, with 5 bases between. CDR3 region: CAWSGVNTEAFF. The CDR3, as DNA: TGTGCCTGGAGCGGGGTGAACACTGAAGCTTTCTTT.

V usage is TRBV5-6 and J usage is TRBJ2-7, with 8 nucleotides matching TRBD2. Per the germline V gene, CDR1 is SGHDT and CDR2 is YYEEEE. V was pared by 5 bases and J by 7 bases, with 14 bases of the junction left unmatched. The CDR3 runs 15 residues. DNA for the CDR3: TGTGCCAGCAGAACAGCGGGAGCCCTCAGGGGAGAGCAGTACTTC. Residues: CASRTAGALRGEQYF.

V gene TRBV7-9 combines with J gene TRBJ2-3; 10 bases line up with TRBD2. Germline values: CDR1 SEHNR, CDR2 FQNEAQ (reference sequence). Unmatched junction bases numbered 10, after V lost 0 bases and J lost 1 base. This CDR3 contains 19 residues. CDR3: CASSLAVASGRWGTDTQYF. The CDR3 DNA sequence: TGTGCCAGCAGCTTAGCAGTTGCTAGCGGGAGATGGGGCACAGATACGCAGTATTTT.

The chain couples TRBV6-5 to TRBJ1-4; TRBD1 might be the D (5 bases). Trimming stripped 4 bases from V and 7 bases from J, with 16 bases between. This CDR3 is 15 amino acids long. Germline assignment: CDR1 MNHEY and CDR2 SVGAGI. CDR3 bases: TGTGCCAGCAGTTCAACAGACAGCCGCGGTGAAAAACTGTTTTTT. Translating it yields CASSSTDSRGEKLFF.

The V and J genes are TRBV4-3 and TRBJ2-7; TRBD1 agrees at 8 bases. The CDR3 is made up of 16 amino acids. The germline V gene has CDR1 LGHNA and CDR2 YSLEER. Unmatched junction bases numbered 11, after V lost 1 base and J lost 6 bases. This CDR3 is CASSQVGPSGGGEQYF. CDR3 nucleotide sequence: TGCGCCAGCAGCCAAGTGGGGCCGTCAGGGGGCGGCGAGCAGTACTTC.

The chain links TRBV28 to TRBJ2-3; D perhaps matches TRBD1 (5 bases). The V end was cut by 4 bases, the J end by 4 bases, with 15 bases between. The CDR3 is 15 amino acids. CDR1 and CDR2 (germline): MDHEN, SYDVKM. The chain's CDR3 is CASSYASQGPDTQYF. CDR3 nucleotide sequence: TGTGCCAGCAGTTACGCATCTCAGGGCCCAGATACGCAGTATTTT.

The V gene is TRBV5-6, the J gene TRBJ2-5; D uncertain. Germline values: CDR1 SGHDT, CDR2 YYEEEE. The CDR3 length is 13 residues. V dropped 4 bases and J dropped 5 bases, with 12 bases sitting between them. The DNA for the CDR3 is TGTGCCAGCAGCGGCTCCAGGCGGGAGACCCAGTACTTC. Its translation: CASSGSRRETQYF.

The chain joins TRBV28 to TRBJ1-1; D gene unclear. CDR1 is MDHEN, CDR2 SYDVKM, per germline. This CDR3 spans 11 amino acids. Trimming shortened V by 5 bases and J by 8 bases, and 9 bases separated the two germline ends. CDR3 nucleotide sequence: TGTGCCAGCAGTCCCAGATTAGAAGCTTTCTTT. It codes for CASSPRLEAFF.

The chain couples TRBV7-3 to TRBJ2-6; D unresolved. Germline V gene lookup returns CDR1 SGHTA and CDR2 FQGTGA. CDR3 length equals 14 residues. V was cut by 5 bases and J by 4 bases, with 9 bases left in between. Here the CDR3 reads CASSQPLGANVLTF. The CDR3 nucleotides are TGTGCCAGCAGCCAACCCTTGGGGGCCAACGTCCTGACTTTC. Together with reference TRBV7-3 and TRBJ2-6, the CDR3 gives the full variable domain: GAGVSQTPSNKVTEKGKYVELRCDPISGHTALYWYRQSLGQGPEFLIYFQGTGAADDSGLPNDRFFAVRPEGSVSTLKIQRTERGDSAVYLCASSQPLGANVLTFGAGSRLTVL.

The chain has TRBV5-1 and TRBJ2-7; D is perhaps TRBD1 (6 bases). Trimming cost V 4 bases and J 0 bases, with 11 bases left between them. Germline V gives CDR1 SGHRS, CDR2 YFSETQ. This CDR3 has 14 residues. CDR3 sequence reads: CASSQDRISYEQYF. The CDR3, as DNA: TGCGCCAGCAGCCAAGACAGGATCTCCTACGAGCAGTACTTC.

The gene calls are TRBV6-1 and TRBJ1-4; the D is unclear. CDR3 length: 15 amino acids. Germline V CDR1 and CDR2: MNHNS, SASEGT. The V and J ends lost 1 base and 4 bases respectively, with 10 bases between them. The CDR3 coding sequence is TGTGCCAGCAGTGAAGGGTACAGCCGTAATGAAAAACTGTTTTTT. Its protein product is CASSEGYSRNEKLFF.

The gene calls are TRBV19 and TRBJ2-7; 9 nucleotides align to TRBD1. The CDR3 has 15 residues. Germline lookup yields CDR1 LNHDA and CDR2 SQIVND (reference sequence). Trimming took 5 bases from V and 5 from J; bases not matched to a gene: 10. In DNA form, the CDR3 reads TGTGCCAGTAGTTCCCGGAGGGACAGGGTCAACGAGCAGTACTTC. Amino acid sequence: CASSSRRDRVNEQYF.

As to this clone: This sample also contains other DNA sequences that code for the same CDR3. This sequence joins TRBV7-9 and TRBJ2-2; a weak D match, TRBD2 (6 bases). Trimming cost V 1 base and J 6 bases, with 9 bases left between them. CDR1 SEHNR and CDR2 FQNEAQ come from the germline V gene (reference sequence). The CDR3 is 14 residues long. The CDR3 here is CASSLGGVSGELFF. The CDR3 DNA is TGTGCCAGCAGCTTAGGCGGGGTCTCCGGGGAGCTGTTTTTT. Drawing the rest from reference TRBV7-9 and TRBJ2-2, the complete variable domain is DTGVSQNPRHKITKRGQNVTFRCDPISEHNRLYWYRQTLGQGPEFLTYFQNEAQLEKSRLLSDRFSAERPKGSFSTLEIQRTEQGDSAMYLCASSLGGVSGELFFGEGSRLTVL.

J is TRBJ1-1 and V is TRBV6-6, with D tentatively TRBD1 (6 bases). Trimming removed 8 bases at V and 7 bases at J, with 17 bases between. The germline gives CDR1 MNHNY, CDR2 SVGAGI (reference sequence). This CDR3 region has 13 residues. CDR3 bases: TGTGCCAGCGGATTGGGGGCTCTCAGTGAAGCTTTCTTT. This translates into CASGLGALSEAFF.

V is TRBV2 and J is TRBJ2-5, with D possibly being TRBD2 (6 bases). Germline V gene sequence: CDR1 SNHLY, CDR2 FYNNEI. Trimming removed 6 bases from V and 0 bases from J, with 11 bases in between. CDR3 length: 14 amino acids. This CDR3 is CASRGRPNQETQYF. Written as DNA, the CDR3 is TGTGCCAGCAGGGGGAGGCCGAACCAAGAGACCCAGTACTTC. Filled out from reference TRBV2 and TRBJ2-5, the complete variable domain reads EPEVTQTPSHQVTQMGQEVILRCVPISNHLYFYWYRQILGQKVEFLVSFYNNEISEKSEIFDDQFSVERPDGSNFTLKIRSTKLEDSAMYFCASRGRPNQETQYFGPGTRLLVL.

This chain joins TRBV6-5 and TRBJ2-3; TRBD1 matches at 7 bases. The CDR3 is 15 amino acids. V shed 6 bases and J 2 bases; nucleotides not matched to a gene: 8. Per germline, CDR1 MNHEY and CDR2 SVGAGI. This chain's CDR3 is CASSLTGADTDTQYF. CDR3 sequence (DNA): TGTGCCAGCAGCCTAACAGGGGCCGACACAGATACGCAGTATTTT.

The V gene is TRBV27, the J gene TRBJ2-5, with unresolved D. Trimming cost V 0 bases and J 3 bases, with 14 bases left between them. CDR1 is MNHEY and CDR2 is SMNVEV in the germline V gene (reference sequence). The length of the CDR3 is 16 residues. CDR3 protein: CASSLSRLGSKETQYF. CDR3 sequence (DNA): TGTGCCAGCAGTTTATCTCGTCTGGGGTCAAAAGAGACCCAGTACTTC.